The 22 T cell receptor beta chains reported below all come from one sample, sequenced in a study of blood T cell repertoires in COVID-19. Data came from immunoSEQ multiplex PCR; TCRdb stores just in-frame clones and leaves some out. The sample holds roughly 100,000 clones, 70% to 85% seen once. The sequenced sample consisted of peripheral blood. The receptor source for this set is a man in his sixties with active or convalescent COVID-19.

This chain uses TRBV6-2 or TRBV6-3 with TRBJ1-2; maybe TRBD1 (5 bases). V was trimmed by 5 bases and J by 4 bases, leaving 20 bases between them. The CDR3 loop spans 16 amino acids. CDR1 and CDR2 (germline): MNHEY, SVGEGT. The CDR3 spells CASSTRSGELGYGYTF. In nucleotides, the CDR3 is TGTGCCAGCAGTACGCGATCGGGGGAATTGGGCTATGGCTACACCTTC.

The chain is built from TRBV5-4 and TRBJ1-2; D not certain. Trimming cost V 1 base and J 3 bases, with 10 bases left between them. The CDR3 is made up of 14 amino acids. Per germline, CDR1 SGHNT and CDR2 YYREEE (reference sequence). The CDR3 bases are TGTGCCAGCAGCTTGTTTAACTCGCACTATGGCTACACCTTC. Amino acid sequence: CASSLFNSHYGYTF.

The rearrangement links TRBV4-1 to TRBJ2-5; 10 bases are a match to TRBD2. This CDR3 contains 14 residues. J lost 4 bases, V lost 1 base, and 0 bases had no gene match. Germline V gene sequence: CDR1 MGHRA, CDR2 YSYEKL. For the CDR3, the DNA is TGCGCCAGCAGCCAAGGGACTAGCGGAGAGACCCAGTACTTC. Its translation: CASSQGTSGETQYF.

This clone was seen a single time. The chain carries TRBV5-1 and TRBJ1-2; D might be TRBD1 (6 bases). CDR3 length: 14 amino acids. Trimming cost V 4 bases and J 6 bases, with 16 bases left between them. CDR1 and CDR2 (germline): SGHRS, YFSETQ. DNA for the CDR3: TGCGCCAGCAGCACCCCGGGACAAGGGGATGGCTACACCTTC. Its protein is CASSTPGQGDGYTF. The whole variable domain, remainder taken from reference TRBV5-1 and TRBJ1-2, is KAGVTQTPRYLIKTRGQQVTLSCSPISGHRSVSWYQQTPGQGLQFLFEYFSETQRNKGNFPGRFSGRQFSNSRSEMNVSTLELGDSALYLCASSTPGQGDGYTFGSGTRLTVV.

This clone has a handful of counts. The V call is TRBV19, the J call TRBJ2-5, with 7 bases lining up with TRBD2. The germline CDR1 and CDR2 sequences are LNHDA and SQIVND (reference sequence). The CDR3 has 13 amino acids. Trimming removed 7 bases from V and 2 bases from J; junction bases left unmatched: 4. The CDR3 region has the DNA TGTGCCAGTACGACTAGCCCACAAGAGACCCAGTACTTC. It translates to CASTTSPQETQYF.

This clone was recorded a few times. The chain links TRBV5-1 to TRBJ2-6; D is uncertain. V gave up 0 bases and J gave up 0 bases, with 4 bases separating them. This CDR3 contains 15 residues. Germline assignment: CDR1 SGHRS and CDR2 YFSETQ. For the CDR3, the DNA is TGCGCCAGCAGCTTGGACGGCTCTGGGGCCAACGTCCTGACTTTC. Translated, it gives CASSLDGSGANVLTF. The entire variable domain, with the rest obtained from reference TRBV5-1 and TRBJ2-6, is as follows: KAGVTQTPRYLIKTRGQQVTLSCSPISGHRSVSWYQQTPGQGLQFLFEYFSETQRNKGNFPGRFSGRQFSNSRSEMNVSTLELGDSALYLCASSLDGSGANVLTFGAGSRLTVL.

This sequence joins TRBV18 and TRBJ1-1, with D uncertain. Germline V lookup: CDR1 KGHSH, CDR2 LQKENI. V dropped 2 bases and J dropped 0 bases, with 10 bases sitting between them. The length of the CDR3 is 15 residues. This CDR3 reads CASSPDQVVNTEAFF. The CDR3 nucleotides are TGTGCCAGCTCACCAGATCAGGTGGTGAACACTGAAGCTTTCTTT.

This chain links TRBV18 with TRBJ1-2; maybe TRBD1 (5 bases). The CDR3 length is 14 residues. Trimming left V 3 bases short and J 3 bases short, with 11 bases between. The V gene's germline CDR1 is KGHSH and CDR2 LQKENI. CDR3 DNA sequence: TGTGCCAGCTCACCTAACGGGGGGGACTATGGCTACACCTTC. Protein: CASSPNGGDYGYTF.

This clone appeared a few times. The chain has TRBV10-2 and TRBJ2-7; 7 positions agree with TRBD2. CDR1 and CDR2 (germline): WSHSY, SAAADI. The CDR3 length is 14 residues. V lost 4 bases and J lost 0; bases outside the gene matches: 3. CDR3 DNA sequence: TGCGCCAGCAGTGTCGGGAGGAGCTCCTACGAGCAGTACTTC. Amino acid sequence: CASSVGRSSYEQYF.

The V call is TRBV2, the J call TRBJ2-3; 10 nucleotides line up with TRBD2. Losses at the gene ends were 2 bases for V and 4 bases for J; bases not matched to a gene: 6. Germline V gene data show CDR1 as SNHLY and CDR2 as FYNNEI. This CDR3 is built from 16 residues. CDR3 sequence (DNA): TGTGCCAGCAGTGAATTGGCTAGCGGGAGATCAGATACGCAGTATTTT. This sequence encodes CASSELASGRSDTQYF.

This clone was detected only once. The chain combines TRBV5-1 with TRBJ1-4; D perhaps matches TRBD1 (5 bases). The CDR3 extends over 16 amino acids. The germline V gene has CDR1 SGHRS and CDR2 YFSETQ. With 0 bases removed from V and 0 bases from J, the gap between germline ends came to 9 bases. The CDR3 reads CASSLGQPATNEKLFF. For the CDR3, the DNA is TGCGCCAGCAGCTTGGGACAGCCTGCAACTAATGAAAAACTGTTTTTT.

V gene TRBV18 combines with J gene TRBJ1-5; no reliable D call. The germline V gene has CDR1 KGHSH and CDR2 LQKENI. The length of the CDR3 is 15 residues. V lost 2 bases and J 0 bases, leaving 8 bases between the germline ends. CDR3 nucleotides: TGTGCCAGCTCACCAACACAGAGTAGCAATCAGCCCCAGCATTTT. It translates to CASSPTQSSNQPQHF. The full variable domain, rest sourced from reference TRBV18 and TRBJ1-5, is NAGVMQNPRHLVRRRGQEARLRCSPMKGHSHVYWYRQLPEEGLKFMVYLQKENIIDESGMPKERFSAEFPKEGPSILRIQQVVRGDSAAYFCASSPTQSSNQPQHFGDGTRLSIL.

The rearrangement uses TRBV6-6 and TRBJ2-3; D is ambiguous. The germline V and J ends were trimmed by 5 bases and 0 bases, with 9 bases remaining between them. The CDR3 is made up of 14 amino acids. Germline CDR1 is MNHNY and CDR2 is SVGAGI (reference sequence). The chain's CDR3 is CASSLSVSTDTQYF. CDR3 DNA: TGTGCCAGCAGTCTAAGCGTTAGCACAGATACGCAGTATTTT.

V gene TRBV7-9 combines with J gene TRBJ2-3, with 7 bases fitting TRBD1. Germline trimming cut 4 bases from V and 2 bases from J; bases unmatched to any gene: 18. The CDR3 covers 19 residues. Germline-derived CDR1 and CDR2 are SEHNR and FQNEAQ (reference sequence). The CDR3 sequence: CASSYARRQGLIYTDTQYF. The CDR3 coding sequence is TGTGCCAGCAGCTACGCCCGCAGACAGGGATTAATTTACACAGATACGCAGTATTTT.

The chain couples TRBV5-1 to TRBJ2-1; 10 bases are shared with TRBD1. V gave up 3 bases and J gave up 7 bases; unmatched junction bases: 10. The CDR3 has 16 amino acids. Germline CDR1 SGHRS, CDR2 YFSETQ. The CDR3 sequence: CASSSGAGTGENEQFF. The CDR3 DNA follows: TGCGCCAGCAGCTCCGGGGCCGGGACAGGGGAGAATGAGCAGTTCTTC.

The chain carries TRBV6-6 and TRBJ1-6, with 10 positions matching TRBD1. V gave up 6 bases and J gave up 7 bases; unmatched junction bases: 0. The germline CDR1 and CDR2 sequences are MNHNY and SVGAGI (reference sequence). The CDR3 is made up of 13 amino acids. The CDR3 protein is CASRGQGNSPLHF. The CDR3 bases are TGTGCCAGCAGGGGACAGGGGAATTCACCCCTCCACTTT.

This clone was recorded once. The J gene is TRBJ1-2, the V gene TRBV4-3; 8 positions match TRBD1. The CDR3 loop spans 12 amino acids. Per germline, CDR1 LGHNA and CDR2 YSLEER. Trimming removed 5 bases from V and 10 bases from J; junction bases left unmatched: 6. This CDR3 is CASSFGQGYYTF. The CDR3 region has the DNA TGCGCCAGCAGCTTCGGACAGGGATACTACACCTTC.

The chain combines TRBV6-1 with TRBJ2-3; D is perhaps TRBD2 (6 bases). CDR3 length: 16 amino acids. Trimming removed 2 bases at V and 2 bases at J, with 14 bases between. The V gene's germline CDR1 is MNHNS and CDR2 SASEGT. As DNA, the CDR3 is TGTGCCAGCAGTGAACGTAGCGGCCGAAACACAGATACGCAGTATTTT. Protein product: CASSERSGRNTDTQYF.

This clone showed up just a few times. The rearrangement uses TRBV15 and TRBJ2-7; D unclear. There are 14 residues in the CDR3. Trimming pared 0 bases from V and 1 base from J, leaving 7 bases between. Germline loops: CDR1 LNHNV, CDR2 YYDKDF (reference sequence). The CDR3 is CATSRDVRSYEQYF. DNA of the CDR3: TGTGCCACCAGCAGAGATGTCAGGTCCTACGAGCAGTACTTC.

This clone was picked up one time. The rearrangement links TRBV21-1 to TRBJ2-7; no DNA check was done on the table's D call, TRBD2. TRBV21-1 is given as a pseudogene. This CDR3 has 15 amino acids. CDR3 loop: CASSPCSWSSYEQYV. Written as DNA, the CDR3 is TGTGCCAGCAGCCCCTGTAGCTGGAGCTCCTACGAGCAGTACGTC.

The chain combines TRBV2 with TRBJ2-2; 8 bases align to TRBD2. This CDR3 comprises 15 residues. Germline CDR1 and CDR2: SNHLY and FYNNEI. Trimming removed 6 bases from V and 3 bases from J; junction bases left unmatched: 6. CDR3 sequence: CASRGGTRDTGELFF. In nucleotides, the CDR3 is TGTGCCAGCAGGGGCGGGACTAGGGACACCGGGGAGCTGTTTTTT.

The J gene is TRBJ1-2, the V gene TRBV6-6, with TRBD1 matching over 7 bases. Germline V gene data show CDR1 as MNHNY and CDR2 as SVGAGI (reference sequence). With 8 bases clipped from V and 3 bases from J, the junction kept 9 bases outside the gene matches. The CDR3 consists of 14 residues. This chain's CDR3 is CASGIRGPDYGYTF. DNA of the CDR3: TGTGCCAGCGGAATTAGGGGGCCAGACTATGGCTACACCTTC.